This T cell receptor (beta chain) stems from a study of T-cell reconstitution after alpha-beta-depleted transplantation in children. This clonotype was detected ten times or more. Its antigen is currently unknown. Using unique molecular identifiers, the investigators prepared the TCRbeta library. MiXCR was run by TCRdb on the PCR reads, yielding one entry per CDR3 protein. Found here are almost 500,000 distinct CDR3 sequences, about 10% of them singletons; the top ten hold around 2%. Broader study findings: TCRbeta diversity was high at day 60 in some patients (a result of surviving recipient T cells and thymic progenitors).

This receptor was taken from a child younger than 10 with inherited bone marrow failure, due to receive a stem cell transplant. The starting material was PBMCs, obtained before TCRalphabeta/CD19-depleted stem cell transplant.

The CDR3 nucleotides read TGCGCCAGCAGCCAAGATATCCGTAGCGGGAGCGAGCAGTACTTC. It translates to CASSQDIRSGSEQYF. The gene calls are TRBV4-1 and TRBJ2-7; 9 nucleotides match TRBD2. With 0 bases clipped from V and 6 bases from J, the junction kept 6 bases outside the gene matches. The CDR3 length is 15 residues. Looked up from germline, CDR1 is MGHRA and CDR2 is YSYEKL.